This TCR beta chain appears in the sequencing data of a study of response to subunit inactivated influenza vaccine. Study findings and constraints: The authors suggested that every seasonal influenza vaccination recruits few new T cells.

The CDR3 runs 15 residues. The germline gives CDR1 SGHVS, CDR2 FQNEAQ. Trimming took 1 base from V and 7 from J, leaving 14 bases between them. TCRdb independently ran MiXCR on the RT-PCR reads; one entry per CDR3 protein. The profile covers roughly 650,000 distinct CDR3 sequences, with roughly 14% appearing a single time and 11% taken by the ten largest. To note about this clonotype: Its antigen is still unknown.

The source material was PBMCs from blood, sampled 11 to 12 days after vaccination. The chain has TRBV7-8 and TRBJ1-3; weak D call: TRBD1 (5 bases). This receptor was obtained from a man aged 45-65 years who received an inactivated influenza vaccine. CDR3 DNA sequence: TGTGCCAGCAGCTTAGACGGGGCCGGGCCCAACACCATATATTTT. Its translation: CASSLDGAGPNTIYF.